The sequence of this T cell receptor beta chain was determined in a study of chemoradiotherapy in HPV16-positive cancers. The study's findings and limits: Candidate HPV-specific clones and E7-related TCR motifs grew in tumor during treatment. HPV-specific T cells were functionally defined from only a couple of HPV16-positive patients.

TCRdb's copy holds only in-frame clones and misses some; the assay was immunoSEQ multiplex PCR. The table lists 1,200 to 1,500 clones, 75% to 90% of them singletons. The CDR3 loop spans 15 amino acids. Trimming took 3 bases from V and 5 from J, leaving 19 bases between them. The germline V gene has CDR1 GTSNPN and CDR2 SVGIG (reference sequence). As concerns this clone: Its antigen is still unknown.

The sequences come from tumor tissue, collected from a patient who underwent chemoradiotherapy. This sequence was found in a human donor with HPV-associated anogenital cancer. The chain recombines TRBV30 with TRBJ1-2, with a weak D call TRBD1 (6 bases). This CDR3 is CAWRPYTGRSYGYTF. CDR3 coding DNA: TGTGCCTGGAGGCCTTATACAGGGCGGTCGTATGGCTACACCTTC.